This T cell receptor (beta chain) comes out of a study of spatial heterogeneity in lung cancer. Background on the study: For the average unique TCR and UMI combination, more than eight occurrences appeared in raw reads. General study points: Ubiquitous expanded tumor TCRs were seen in blood more at resection than at follow-up.

On each TCR cDNA molecule, a unique molecular identifier was present. TCRdb analysed the 5' RACE reads with MiXCR anew, one entry per CDR3 protein. The sample yields 3,000 to 3,500 distinct CDR3 sequences, roughly 41% seen once. Trimming took 5 bases from V and 3 from J; bases not matched to a gene: 11. The CDR3 runs 16 residues. Germline V gene lookup returns CDR1 SGHVS and CDR2 FNYEAQ. Time point: sample taken at primary tumor resection. From tumor, nontumor lung or frozen PBMC, whole RNA was taken unsorted for sequencing. The cohort: over 65 early-stage, untreated non-small cell lung cancer patients. A word on this clonotype: What it binds is unknown.

This chain links TRBV7-6 with TRBJ2-7, with 9 bases lining up with TRBD1. The sequenced sample was PBMCs, obtained at surgery. The sequence came from a male donor with early-stage non-small cell lung cancer. CDR3: CASSRTGDEWVYEQYF. CDR3 DNA: TGTGCCAGCAGCCGGACAGGGGACGAATGGGTCTACGAGCAGTACTTC. Together with reference TRBV7-6 and TRBJ2-7, the CDR3 gives the full variable domain: GAGVSQSPRYKVTKRGQDVALRCDPISGHVSLYWYRQALGQGPEFLTYFNYEAQQDKSGLPNDRFSAERPEGSISTLTIQRTEQRDSAMYRCASSRTGDEWVYEQYFGPGTRLTVT.